The 9 T cell receptor beta chains in this list originate from one sample, sequenced in a study of control samples from healthy donors and cancer patients. Using immunoSEQ multiplex PCR, the repertoire was profiled, and TCRdb retains in-frame clones only, with some absent. The profile shows about 130,000 clones, around nine tenths of them singletons. Sequencing was carried out using blood. The receptors stem from a man aged 35 to 55 in good health.

The DNA of the CDR3 is TGTGCCAGCTCACCAACGATCGGGGACGAGCAGTACTTC. This gives the protein CASSPTIGDEQYF. The chain has TRBV18 and TRBJ2-7, with D maybe TRBD2 (5 bases). The V gene lost 2 bases and the J gene lost 5 bases, with 10 bases spanning the gap. The CDR3 consists of 13 residues. Per germline, CDR1 KGHSH and CDR2 LQKENI. Variable domain in full (rest from reference TRBV18 and TRBJ2-7): NAGVMQNPRHLVRRRGQEARLRCSPMKGHSHVYWYRQLPEEGLKFMVYLQKENIIDESGMPKERFSAEFPKEGPSILRIQQVVRGDSAAYFCASSPTIGDEQYFGPGTRLTVT.

The chain links TRBV30 to TRBJ2-4; perhaps TRBD1 as D (6 bases). Germline V gene data show CDR1 as GTSNPN and CDR2 as SVGIG (reference sequence). Trimming pared 8 bases from V and 1 base from J, leaving 12 bases between. This CDR3 region has 13 residues. The CDR3 loop reads CAGEGVAKNIQYF. The DNA for the CDR3 is TGTGCCGGAGAGGGGGTGGCCAAAAACATTCAGTACTTC.

The chain has TRBV10-1 and TRBJ2-1; perhaps D is TRBD1 or TRBD2 (5 bases each). The CDR3 consists of 15 residues. Germline CDR1 and CDR2: WNHNN and SYGVQD (reference sequence). V gave up 0 bases and J gave up 8 bases, with 14 bases separating them. This CDR3 is CASSESFGGPDEQFF. As DNA, the CDR3 is TGCGCCAGCAGTGAGTCGTTTGGGGGACCCGATGAGCAGTTCTTC.

The genes are TRBV10-2 and TRBJ2-7; D perhaps matches TRBD1 (5 bases). V lost 4 bases and J lost 6, with 13 bases in between. Germline-derived CDR1 and CDR2 are WSHSY and SAAADI. CDR3 length: 13 residues. The CDR3, as DNA: TGCGCCAGCAGTGTGTTGGGGCCCGCCGAGCAGTACTTC. This translates into CASSVLGPAEQYF.

CDR3 bases: TGTGCCAGCTCATGGGATATGAACACTGAAGCTTTCTTT. This translates into CASSWDMNTEAFF. V and J are TRBV18 and TRBJ1-1; D gene uncertain. Germline loops: CDR1 KGHSH, CDR2 LQKENI. This CDR3 comprises 13 residues. Trimming stripped 5 bases from V and 0 bases from J, with 7 bases between.

DNA for the CDR3: TGTGCCAGCAGCTTGGGCACTAGCGGGGTTGGGGATACGCAGTATTTT. It is translated as CASSLGTSGVGDTQYF. The chain employs TRBV5-4 and TRBJ2-3; 10 positions match TRBD2. Germline values: CDR1 SGHNT, CDR2 YYREEE (reference sequence). There are 16 residues in the CDR3. Trimming removed 0 bases from V and 6 bases from J; junction bases left unmatched: 7.

V is TRBV27 and J is TRBJ2-7; no reliable D call. Germline assignment: CDR1 MNHEY and CDR2 SMNVEV (reference sequence). Trimming stripped 5 bases from V and 0 bases from J, with 5 bases between. The CDR3 covers 12 residues. The CDR3 sequence is CASSPNSYEQYF. The CDR3 region has the DNA TGTGCCAGCAGTCCAAACTCCTACGAGCAGTACTTC.

The chain uses TRBV5-1 and TRBJ1-1; 7 nucleotides line up with TRBD1. Trimming cost V 4 bases and J 5 bases; bases outside gene matches: 8. The CDR3 covers 14 residues. Per the germline V gene, CDR1 is SGHRS and CDR2 is YFSETQ. The CDR3 nucleotides read TGCGCCAGCAGCGAGGGGGCCGGGGGAACTGAAGCTTTCTTT. Translated: CASSEGAGGTEAFF. The variable domain in full, with the rest retrieved from reference TRBV5-1 and TRBJ1-1, is KAGVTQTPRYLIKTRGQQVTLSCSPISGHRSVSWYQQTPGQGLQFLFEYFSETQRNKGNFPGRFSGRQFSNSRSEMNVSTLELGDSALYLCASSEGAGGTEAFFGQGTRLTVV.

This clone has only a few counts. The gene calls are TRBV7-3 and TRBJ2-2, with D possibly being TRBD2 (6 bases). The V end lost 2 bases, the J end lost 1 base, and 8 bases lay between the germline ends. This CDR3 region has 15 residues. Per the germline V gene, CDR1 is SGHTA and CDR2 is FQGTGA. In DNA form, the CDR3 reads TGTGCCAGCAGCTTACACGGGGGGAACACCGGGGAGCTGTTTTTT. This gives the protein CASSLHGGNTGELFF.